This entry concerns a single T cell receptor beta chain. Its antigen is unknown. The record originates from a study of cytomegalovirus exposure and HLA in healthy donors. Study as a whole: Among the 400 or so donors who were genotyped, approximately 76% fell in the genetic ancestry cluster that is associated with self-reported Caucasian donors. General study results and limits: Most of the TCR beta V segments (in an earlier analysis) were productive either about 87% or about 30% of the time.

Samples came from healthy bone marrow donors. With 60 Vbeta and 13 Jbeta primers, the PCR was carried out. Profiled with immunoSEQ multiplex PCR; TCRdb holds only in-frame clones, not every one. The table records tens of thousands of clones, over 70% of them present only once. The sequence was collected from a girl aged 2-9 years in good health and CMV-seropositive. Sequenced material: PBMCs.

CDR3 DNA: TGTGCCAGCAGCCGGTCGACTAGCGGGGTTACAGGGACCCAGTACTTC. It yields the protein CASSRSTSGVTGTQYF. The chain combines TRBV4-2 with TRBJ2-5, with 11 bases aligning to TRBD2. The CDR3 contains 16 residues. The junction had 11 bases not matched to a gene; V was cut back by 4 bases and J by 7 bases. Germline-derived CDR1 and CDR2 are LGHNA and YNFKEQ.